This T cell receptor (beta chain) was sequenced during a study of blood T cells in healthy people across ages. Overall study results and limits: Relative to aged donors, long-lived donors carried more naive CD4+ cells and displayed higher diversity.

This clonotype was detected many times. What it recognizes is unknown. Then a second PCR, running roughly 7 to 11 cycles, was carried out with a sample-barcoded 5' primer and a J-beta primer mix. Via MiXCR, TCRdb re-called the 5' RACE reads, giving one row per CDR3 protein. This repertoire shows about 400,000 distinct CDR3 sequences, approximately 52% found once; its top ten account for 45% to 65%. Donors were healthy Caucasian individuals from Russia aged about 6 to 100. Each individual donor underwent a draw of around 9.8 milliliters of peripheral blood. Total RNA extracted from each sample amounted to at least 6 micrograms. The V gene's germline CDR1 is SEHNR and CDR2 FQNEAQ (reference sequence). V dropped 4 bases and J dropped 5; count of bases not matched to a gene: 6. CDR3 length: 14 amino acids.

The sample taken for sequencing was blood. The clonotype comes from a man aged 55 to 70 in good health. The chain links TRBV7-9 to TRBJ2-7; 9 nucleotides match TRBD1. The CDR3 DNA reads TGTGCCAGCAGCTGGGGACAGGGCACCAACGAGCAGTACTTC. Residues: CASSWGQGTNEQYF.